This T cell receptor (beta chain) was recorded in a study of blood T cells in healthy people across ages. Between the trimmed V and J ends, which lost 4 bases and 1 base, there was a span of 23 bases. There are 19 residues in the CDR3. Sample-barcoded 5' priming and a J-beta primer mix drove a second PCR of roughly 6 to 12 cycles. TCRdb re-called the 5' RACE reads through MiXCR, storing one row per CDR3 protein. The table lists some 750,000 distinct CDR3 sequences, 20% to 25% of them singletons. The receptor comes from a man in his sixties or seventies in good health. The source material was blood. V gene TRBV23-1 combines with J gene TRBJ1-5; the D gene is possibly TRBD1 (6 bases). TRBV23-1 is sorted into the ORF group, with uncertain function. The CDR3 sequence: CASSLISPYRDQSNQPQHF. CDR3 in DNA: TGCGCCAGCAGTCTCATATCCCCTTACAGGGATCAAAGCAATCAGCCCCAGCATTTT.